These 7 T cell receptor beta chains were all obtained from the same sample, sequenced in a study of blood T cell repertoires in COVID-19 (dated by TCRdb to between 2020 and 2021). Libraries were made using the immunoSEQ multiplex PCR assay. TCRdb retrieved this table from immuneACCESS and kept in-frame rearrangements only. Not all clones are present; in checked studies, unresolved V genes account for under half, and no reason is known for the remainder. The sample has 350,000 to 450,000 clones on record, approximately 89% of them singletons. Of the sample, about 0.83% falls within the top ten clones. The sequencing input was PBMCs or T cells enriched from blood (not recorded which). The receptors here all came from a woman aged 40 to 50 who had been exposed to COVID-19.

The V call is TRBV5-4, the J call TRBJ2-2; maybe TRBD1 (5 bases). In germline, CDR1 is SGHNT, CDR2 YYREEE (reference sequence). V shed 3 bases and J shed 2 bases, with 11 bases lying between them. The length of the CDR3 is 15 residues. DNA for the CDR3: TGTGCCAGCAGCTGGACCCAGGGTAACACCGGGGAGCTGTTTTTT. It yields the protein CASSWTQGNTGELFF.

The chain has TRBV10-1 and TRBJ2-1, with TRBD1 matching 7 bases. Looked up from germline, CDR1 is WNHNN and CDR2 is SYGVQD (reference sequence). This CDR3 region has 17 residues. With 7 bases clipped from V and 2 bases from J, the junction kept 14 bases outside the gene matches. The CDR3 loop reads CASIRLYRDRAYNEQFF. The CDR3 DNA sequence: TGCGCCAGCATAAGACTATACCGGGACAGAGCCTACAATGAGCAGTTCTTC.

The CDR3 bases are TGTGCCACCACCCCGACAGGGGGCTTAGAAAAACTGTTTTTT. This gives the protein CATTPTGGLEKLFF. V usage is TRBV15 and J usage is TRBJ1-4, with 10 bases matching TRBD1. The CDR3 totals 14 residues. The germline V gene encodes CDR1 LNHNV and CDR2 YYDKDF (reference sequence). V lost 7 bases, J lost 8 bases, and 7 bases stayed unmatched.

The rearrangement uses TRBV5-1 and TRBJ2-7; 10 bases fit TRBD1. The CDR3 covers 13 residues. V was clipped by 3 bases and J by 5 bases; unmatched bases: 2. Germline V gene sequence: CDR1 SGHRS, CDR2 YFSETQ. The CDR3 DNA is TGCGCCAGCAGCTCGACAGGGGGCCACGAGCAGTACTTC. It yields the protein CASSSTGGHEQYF.

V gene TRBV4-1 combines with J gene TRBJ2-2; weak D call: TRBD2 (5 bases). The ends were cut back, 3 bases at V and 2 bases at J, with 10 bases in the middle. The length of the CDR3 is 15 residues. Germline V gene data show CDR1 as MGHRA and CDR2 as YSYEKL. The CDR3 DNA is TGCGCCAGCAGCCATTCACTAGTCAACACCGGGGAGCTGTTTTTT. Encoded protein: CASSHSLVNTGELFF.

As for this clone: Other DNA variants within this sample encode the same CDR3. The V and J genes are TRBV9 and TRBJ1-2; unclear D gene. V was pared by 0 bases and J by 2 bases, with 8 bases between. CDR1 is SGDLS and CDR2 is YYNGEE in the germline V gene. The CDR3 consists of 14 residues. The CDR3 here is CASSVGAGNYGYTF. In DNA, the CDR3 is TGTGCCAGCAGCGTAGGCGCGGGAAACTATGGCTACACCTTC.

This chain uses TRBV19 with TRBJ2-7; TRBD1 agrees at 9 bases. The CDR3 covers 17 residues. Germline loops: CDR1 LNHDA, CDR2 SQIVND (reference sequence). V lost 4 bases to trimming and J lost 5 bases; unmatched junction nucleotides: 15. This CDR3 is CASSTGTGLVKSDEQYF. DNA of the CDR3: TGTGCCAGTAGTACCGGGACAGGGCTAGTAAAAAGCGACGAGCAGTACTTC.